This TCR beta chain came from a study of tumor and adjacent non-tumor tissue in lung cancer. The wider study: Samples averaged about 4.2 million productive TCRbeta reads each.

Broader study findings: Tumor TCR diversity, when higher, was linked to shorter survival. Tumor tissue had significantly higher TCR diversity than normal lung.

Germline lookup yields CDR1 SGHAT and CDR2 FQDESV (reference sequence). There are 17 residues in the CDR3. The template was RNA from unsorted bulk tissue. More than 3 cm separated this lung sample from the edge of the tumor. Between August and November 2014, newly diagnosed, chemotherapy-naive lung cancer patients underwent thoracic surgery in China. A remark on this clonotype: The antigen is undetermined. The junction differs from germline at one of its ends, possibly a read error.

A modified ARM-PCR protocol with three rounds of nested PCR amplified TCRbeta. TCRdb re-called the multiplex PCR reads with MiXCR, one entry per CDR3 protein. In the table there are 50,000 or so distinct CDR3 sequences, about 80% of which are singletons. This receptor was identified in an older woman with non-small cell lung cancer. The rearrangement uses TRBV11-1 and TRBJ2-2, with 12 positions matching TRBD2. Source material: distant non-tumor lung tissue. The CDR3 here is CVSSPRLAGESTGELSF. CDR3 bases: TGTGTCAGTAGCCCGCGACTAGCGGGAGAATCCACCGGGGAGCTGTCTTTT.